This T cell receptor (beta chain) originates from a study of blood T cells in healthy people across ages. The germline V gene has CDR1 SQVTM and CDR2 ANQGSEA. CDR3 size: 13 residues. As concerns this clonotype: Its cognate antigen is unknown. The junction departs from germline at one end; a sequencing error may be responsible.

Whole-study results and caveats: There were more naive CD4+ cells and higher diversity in long-lived donors than in aged donors. TCR beta diversity per million T cells fell roughly linearly with age. Strong correlation was found linking TCR beta diversity to naive T cell percentage.

The use of a sample-barcoded 5' primer and a J-beta primer mix characterized a second PCR of about 7 to 12 cycles. TCRdb reprocessed the 5' RACE reads via MiXCR and lists one record per CDR3 protein. The profile shows hundreds of thousands of distinct CDR3 sequences, approximately 35% of them singletons. The TCR comes from a man between 18 and 35 years old in good health. Material for sequencing was blood. V and J are TRBV29-1 and TRBJ1-2; D gene ambiguous. The CDR3 nucleotides read TGCAGCGTGACGCATGGATCTAACCATGGCTACACCTTC. It specifies CSVTHGSNHGYTF.